Below are 15 T cell receptor beta chains sequenced from a single sample in a study of T cell changes during pregnancy in multiple sclerosis. The method was immunoSEQ multiplex PCR; TCRdb's version includes in-frame clones alone and lacks a portion of them. The sample shows 75,000 to 90,000 clones, around nine tenths of them seen only once. The specimen comprised CD4+ T cells from peripheral blood mononuclear cells, sampled before pregnancy. Receptors were obtained from a female donor with multiple sclerosis, enrolled in a pregnancy study.

The chain uses TRBV29-1 and TRBJ1-4, with no clear D. V lost 7 bases and J lost 7, with 16 bases in between. Looked up from germline, CDR1 is SQVTM and CDR2 is ANQGSEA. The CDR3 covers 13 residues. CDR3 loop: CSGCRRAGEKLFF. CDR3 bases: TGCAGCGGATGCAGGCGGGCCGGTGAAAAACTGTTTTTT.

J is TRBJ2-1 and V is TRBV11-2, with 9 bases lining up with TRBD1. The CDR3 sequence is 17 residues long. Germline CDR1 reads SGHAT; CDR2 reads FQNNGV. V shed 5 bases and J 0 bases; nucleotides not matched to a gene: 8. Here the CDR3 reads CASSTGTGLPSYNEQFF. CDR3 in DNA: TGTGCCAGCAGCACCGGGACAGGGCTACCCTCCTACAATGAGCAGTTCTTC.

This chain joins TRBV7-3 and TRBJ2-3; D remains unclear. CDR3 size: 13 residues. V lost 8 bases and J 1 base, leaving 10 bases between the germline ends. The V gene's germline CDR1 is SGHTA and CDR2 FQGTGA. CDR3 sequence reads: CASSVLGTDTQYF. The CDR3 DNA reads TGTGCCAGCTCGGTGCTTGGCACAGATACGCAGTATTTT.

This clone occurred once. The rearrangement uses TRBV30 and TRBJ1-2; no definite D call. This CDR3 spans 12 amino acids. Germline V gene data show CDR1 as GTSNPN and CDR2 as SVGIG (reference sequence). The V end lost 2 bases, the J end lost 7 bases, and 11 bases lay between the germline ends. The CDR3 reads CAWSLRTGGYTF. The CDR3 nucleotides are TGTGCCTGGAGTCTGAGGACTGGTGGCTACACCTTC.

This sequence joins TRBV5-5 and TRBJ1-5; no definite D call. Looked up from germline, CDR1 is SGHKS and CDR2 is YYEKEE (reference sequence). V gave up 1 base and J gave up 2 bases, with 7 bases separating them. The CDR3 is 14 residues long. This chain's CDR3 is CASSLREGNQPQHF. CDR3 nucleotide sequence: TGTGCCAGCAGCTTGAGAGAGGGCAATCAGCCCCAGCATTTT.

The V and J genes are TRBV27 and TRBJ2-2, with 10 bases matching TRBD2. The CDR3 is 17 residues long. V dropped 5 bases and J dropped 4; count of bases not matched to a gene: 10. Per the germline V gene, CDR1 is MNHEY and CDR2 is SMNVEV (reference sequence). In DNA form, the CDR3 reads TGTGCCAGCAGTCCGGGACTAGCGTTTCGATCCACCGGGGAGCTGTTTTTT. It yields the protein CASSPGLAFRSTGELFF.

The chain links TRBV29-1 to TRBJ2-7; 12 bases are a match to TRBD2. This CDR3 has 17 amino acids. V was pared by 7 bases and J by 4 bases, with 17 bases of the junction left unmatched. Germline V lookup: CDR1 SQVTM, CDR2 ANQGSEA. The CDR3 loop reads CSALDTPSTSGSYEQYF. The CDR3 DNA follows: TGCAGCGCCCTCGATACCCCGTCGACTAGCGGGAGTTACGAGCAGTACTTC.

This sequence joins TRBV9 and TRBJ2-5; 8 nucleotides match TRBD2. Germline loops: CDR1 SGDLS, CDR2 YYNGEE. The CDR3 runs 14 residues. The V and J ends lost 4 bases and 4 bases, in that order; junction bases with no gene match: 6. The CDR3 spells CASSLGGGRETQYF. In DNA form, the CDR3 reads TGTGCCAGCAGCCTAGGCGGGGGGCGAGAGACCCAGTACTTC.

This rearrangement joins TRBV7-9 to TRBJ2-5; TRBD2 might be the D (6 bases). Germline V lookup: CDR1 SEHNR, CDR2 FQNEAQ (reference sequence). V gave up 0 bases and J gave up 4 bases, with 6 bases separating them. CDR3 length: 13 residues. CDR3 sequence: CASSLAGGETQYF. In DNA form, the CDR3 reads TGTGCCAGCAGCTTAGCGGGGGGAGAGACCCAGTACTTC.

This chain joins TRBV11-3 and TRBJ2-3, with 9 positions matching TRBD2. The CDR3 consists of 16 residues. CDR1 is SGHNT, CDR2 YENEEA, per germline. J was trimmed by 2 bases and V by 5 bases; bases with no gene match: 8. The CDR3 here is CASSLGGTSLTDTQYF. In DNA, the CDR3 is TGTGCCAGCAGCCTAGGCGGGACTAGCCTCACAGATACGCAGTATTTT. The full variable domain, its missing parts supplied by reference TRBV11-3 and TRBJ2-3, is EAGVVQSPRYKIIEKKQPVAFWCNPISGHNTLYWYLQNLGQGPELLIRYENEEAVDDSQLPKDRFSAERLKGVDSTLKIQPAELGDSAVYLCASSLGGTSLTDTQYFGPGTRLTVL.

The rearrangement uses TRBV5-1 and TRBJ1-3, with D perhaps TRBD1 (6 bases). CDR1 is SGHRS, CDR2 YFSETQ, per germline. CDR3 length: 16 residues. The V end was cut by 0 bases, the J end by 3 bases, with 13 bases between. The CDR3, as DNA: TGCGCCAGCAGCTTGGAGGCAGGGGTTGGTGGAAACACCATATATTTT. Its protein is CASSLEAGVGGNTIYF.

CDR3 in amino acids: CASSQSPGNPGNTIYF. Written as DNA, the CDR3 is TGTGCCAGCAGCCAATCTCCAGGGAATCCAGGAAACACCATATATTTT. The rearrangement links TRBV16 to TRBJ1-3, with D possibly being TRBD1 (5 bases). In germline, CDR1 is KGHSY, CDR2 FQNENV. Trimming left V 0 bases short and J 4 bases short, with 13 bases between. The CDR3 spans 16 residues.

CDR3 protein: CASSMSGMPYEQYF. CDR3 DNA sequence: TGTGCCAGTAGTATGAGCGGGATGCCCTACGAGCAGTACTTC. V is TRBV19 and J is TRBJ2-7, with 7 bases aligning to TRBD2. This CDR3 comprises 14 residues. Trimming removed 3 bases from V and 2 bases from J; junction bases left unmatched: 4. The V gene's germline CDR1 is LNHDA and CDR2 SQIVND (reference sequence).

The rearrangement links TRBV11-2 to TRBJ2-5; TRBD2 might be the D (6 bases). This CDR3 region has 14 residues. Trimming took 1 base from V and 4 from J, leaving 10 bases between them. Germline lookup yields CDR1 SGHAT and CDR2 FQNNGV. The CDR3 bases are TGTGCCAGCAGCTTAGTTAGGGGAGGAGAGACCCAGTACTTC. It translates to CASSLVRGGETQYF.

This chain links TRBV29-1 with TRBJ1-1; D is unclear. Trimming stripped 1 base from V and 0 bases from J, with 9 bases between. Looked up from germline, CDR1 is SQVTM and CDR2 is ANQGSEA. The CDR3 consists of 14 residues. CDR3 sequence (DNA): TGCAGCGTTGAAGGTCTACTAATGAACACTGAAGCTTTCTTT. Encoded protein: CSVEGLLMNTEAFF.